This T cell receptor (beta chain) appears in the sequencing data of a study of a mutant IDH1 vaccine in newly diagnosed glioma. Trimming cost V 4 bases and J 5 bases, with 16 bases left between them. The CDR3 is 15 amino acids. Germline V gene data show CDR1 as SGHRS and CDR2 as YFSETQ. Time point described: week 35, safety follow-up. Doses comprised 300 ug of mutant IDH1 20-mer peptide each, plus topical imiquimod. Sequencing was performed with immunoSEQ multiplex PCR; in TCRdb, only in-frame clones are kept and a portion is missing. The sample lists approximately 30,000 clones, more than 60% occurring once. In regard to this clone: Its antigen is unknown.

The sequence was collected from a man aged 50 to 59 with glioma. The rearrangement uses TRBV5-1 and TRBJ2-1, with TRBD2 as a possible D gene (6 bases). The sequencing here drew on PBMCs, taken from a glioma patient whose treatment included an IDH1 peptide vaccine. The CDR3 DNA follows: TGCGCCAGCAGCCCGAACGCGGGACCGGACAATGAGCAGTTCTTC. Translated: CASSPNAGPDNEQFF.